Listed here is a single T cell receptor (beta chain). Its antigen is undetermined. Vbeta (60) and Jbeta (13) primers were used in the PCR. As originally analysed: About 10 million of 80 million or so unique TCR beta chains were shared, per a later count. Sequencing was performed with immunoSEQ multiplex PCR; in TCRdb, only in-frame clones are kept and a portion is missing. Clone size and V and J calls were adopted from that table, with D and trimming inferred from the DNA. The sample contains 150,000 to 200,000 clones, 82% of which appear only once. The sample is drawn from a study of cytomegalovirus exposure and HLA in healthy donors. Study observations and caveats: With high specificity and sensitivity, the classifier reportedly diagnosed cytomegalovirus status. The authors assumed roughly uniform sequencing depth across donors for presence/absence analyses.

Between the trimmed V and J ends, which lost 5 bases and 2 bases, there was a span of 15 bases. Germline CDR1 reads SGHTA; CDR2 reads FQGTGA. The CDR3 has 16 residues. The sequenced material came from PBMCs. This chain connects TRBV7-3 to TRBJ2-2; maybe TRBD2 (6 bases). The sequence was obtained from a girl aged 10-17 years in good health and CMV-seropositive. CDR3 sequence reads: CASSASLGLNTGELFF. The CDR3 DNA reads as TGTGCCAGCAGCGCTAGCTTGGGACTTAACACCGGGGAGCTGTTTTTT.